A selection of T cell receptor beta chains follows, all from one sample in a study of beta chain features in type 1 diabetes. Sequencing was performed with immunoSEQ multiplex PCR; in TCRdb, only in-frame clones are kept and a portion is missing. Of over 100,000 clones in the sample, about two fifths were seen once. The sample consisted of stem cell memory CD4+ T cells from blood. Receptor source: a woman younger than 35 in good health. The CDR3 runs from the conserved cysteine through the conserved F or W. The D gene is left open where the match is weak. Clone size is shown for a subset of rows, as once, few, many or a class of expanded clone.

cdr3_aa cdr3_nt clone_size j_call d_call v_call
CASSLGQGNHEQYF TGCGCCAGCAGCTTGGGACAGGGGAACCACGAGCAGTACTTC - TRBJ2-7 TRBD1 TRBV5-1
CATSSDRGNSPLHF TGTGCCACCAGCAGCGACAGGGGTAATTCACCCCTCCACTTT - TRBJ1-6 TRBD1 TRBV15
CATSRKGVSAFF TGTGCCACCAGCAGAAAGGGGGTTAGCGCTTTCTTT - TRBJ1-1 - TRBV15
CAWRSIGTETYEQYF TGTGCCTGGAGGTCGATAGGGACAGAAACCTACGAGCAGTACTTC few TRBJ2-7 TRBD1 TRBV30
CASSLVYSNQPQHF TGTGCCAGCAGCTTGGTTTATAGCAATCAGCCCCAGCATTTT - TRBJ1-5 - TRBV5-6
CASREGVRRLEAFF TGTGCCAGCAGGGAGGGAGTCCGCCGTCTTGAAGCTTTCTTT - TRBJ1-1 - TRBV7-9
CASSSGQLANYGYTF TGTGCCAGCAGCTCCGGACAGTTGGCTAACTATGGCTACACCTTC few TRBJ1-2 - TRBV7-2
CSVVGGSLTDTQYF TGCAGCGTTGTGGGGGGGTCCCTCACAGATACGCAGTATTTT - TRBJ2-3 TRBD2 TRBV29-1
CASSTGSGANVLTF TGTGCCAGCAGTACAGGCTCTGGGGCCAACGTCCTGACTTTC - TRBJ2-6 - TRBV6-4
CSARQGDEQYF TGCAGCGCCCGACAGGGAGACGAGCAGTACTTC few TRBJ2-7 TRBD1 TRBV29-1
CSGSRGPTEAFF TGCAGCGGGTCCAGGGGGCCCACTGAAGCTTTCTTT - TRBJ1-1 TRBD1 TRBV29-1
CASRAGGTSSYEQYF TGTGCCAGCAGGGCGGGCGGGACGAGCTCCTACGAGCAGTACTTC - TRBJ2-7 - TRBV27
CATAGATSSGNTIYF TGTGCCACCGCAGGGGCGACGAGCTCTGGAAACACCATATATTTT few TRBJ1-3 - TRBV11-1
CASTLTGVGGYTF TGTGCCAGCACCCTCACAGGGGTTGGGGGCTACACCTTC - TRBJ1-2 TRBD1 TRBV28
CASSLQGGGYEQYF TGTGCCAGCAGCTTACAAGGGGGTGGCTACGAGCAGTACTTC few TRBJ2-7 - TRBV7-3
CACSEDSPYEQYF TGTGCCTGCTCAGAGGACTCCCCCTACGAGCAGTACTTC - TRBJ2-7 - TRBV30
CASSEGQVVRNEQFF TGTGCCAGCAGCGAGGGACAGGTAGTTAGGAATGAGCAGTTCTTC - TRBJ2-1 TRBD1 TRBV7-9
CASSQPPSGRAQYF TGTGCCAGCAGCCAACCTCCTAGCGGCAGGGCGCAGTATTTT - TRBJ2-3 TRBD2 TRBV4-2
CASRDDRVQHF TGTGCCAGCAGGGACGACAGGGTCCAGCATTTT - TRBJ1-5 TRBD1 TRBV2
CASLPFRGTEAFF TGTGCCAGCCTTCCGTTTCGGGGCACTGAAGCTTTCTTT - TRBJ1-1 - TRBV19
CATGGPCEQYF TGTGCCACAGGAGGTCCTTGCGAGCAGTACTTC few TRBJ2-7 - TRBV21-1
CASSLEGRNRGNGYTF TGCGCCAGCAGCTTGGAGGGTCGTAACAGGGGAAATGGCTACACCTTC - TRBJ1-2 TRBD1 TRBV5-1
CAWSVSFGDTQYF TGTGCCTGGAGTGTATCATTCGGAGATACGCAGTATTTT - TRBJ2-3 - TRBV30
CASRPQGSTEAFF TGTGCCAGCAGGCCTCAGGGGAGCACTGAAGCTTTCTTT few TRBJ1-1 - TRBV28
CASSLATSGRPYNEQFF TGCGCCAGCAGCTTGGCCACTAGCGGGAGACCCTACAATGAGCAGTTCTTC once TRBJ2-1 TRBD2 TRBV5-1
CASSFRGPTYEQYF TGTGCCAGCAGCTTCAGGGGTCCCACCTACGAGCAGTACTTC - TRBJ2-7 - TRBV7-9
CASSEAWAGLSSGANVLTF TGTGCCAGCAGTGAAGCGTGGGCAGGACTATCCTCTGGGGCCAACGTCCTGACTTTC once TRBJ2-6 - TRBV6-1